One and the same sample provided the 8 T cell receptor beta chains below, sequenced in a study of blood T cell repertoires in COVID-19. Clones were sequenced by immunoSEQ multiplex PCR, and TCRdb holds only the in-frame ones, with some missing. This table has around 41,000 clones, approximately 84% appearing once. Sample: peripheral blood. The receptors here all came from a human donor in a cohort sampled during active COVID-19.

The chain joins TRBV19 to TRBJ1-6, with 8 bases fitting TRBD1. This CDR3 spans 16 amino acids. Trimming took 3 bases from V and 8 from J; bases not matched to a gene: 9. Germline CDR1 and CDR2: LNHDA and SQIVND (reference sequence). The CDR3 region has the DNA TGTGCCAGTAGTATTGATCGAGACAGGGGTCATTCACCCCTCCACTTT. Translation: CASSIDRDRGHSPLHF.

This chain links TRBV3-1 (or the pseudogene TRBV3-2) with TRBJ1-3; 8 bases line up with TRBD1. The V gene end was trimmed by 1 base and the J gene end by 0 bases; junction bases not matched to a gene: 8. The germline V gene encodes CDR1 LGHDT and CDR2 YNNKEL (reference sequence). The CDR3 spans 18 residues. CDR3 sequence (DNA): TGTGCCAGCAGCCAAGGACAGGGGCGAGCCTACTCTGGAAACACCATATATTTT. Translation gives CASSQGQGRAYSGNTIYF.

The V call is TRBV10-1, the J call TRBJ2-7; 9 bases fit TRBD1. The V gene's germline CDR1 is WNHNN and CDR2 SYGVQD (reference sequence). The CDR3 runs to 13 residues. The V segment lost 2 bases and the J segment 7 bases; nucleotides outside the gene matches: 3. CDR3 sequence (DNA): TGCGCCAGCAGTGAGACAGGGGGCAGGGAGCAGTACTTC. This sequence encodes CASSETGGREQYF.

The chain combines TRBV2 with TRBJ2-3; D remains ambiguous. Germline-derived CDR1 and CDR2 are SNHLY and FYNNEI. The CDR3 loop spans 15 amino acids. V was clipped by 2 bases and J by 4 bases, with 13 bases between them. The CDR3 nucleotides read TGTGCCAGCAGTGAAACCTCCCTGTCGGCAGATACGCAGTATTTT. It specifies CASSETSLSADTQYF.

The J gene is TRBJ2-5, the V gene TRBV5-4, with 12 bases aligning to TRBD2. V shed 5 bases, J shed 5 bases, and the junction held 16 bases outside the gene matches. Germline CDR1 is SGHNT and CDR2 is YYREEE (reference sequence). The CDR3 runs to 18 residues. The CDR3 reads CASSPVSSGGAQSETQYF. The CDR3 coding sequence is TGTGCCAGCAGTCCAGTATCTAGCGGGGGGGCCCAATCGGAGACCCAGTACTTC.

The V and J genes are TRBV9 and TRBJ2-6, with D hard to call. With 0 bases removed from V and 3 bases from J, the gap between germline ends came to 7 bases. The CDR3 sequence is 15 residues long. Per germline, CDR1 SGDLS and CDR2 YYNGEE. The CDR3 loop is CASSVGLGGANVLTF. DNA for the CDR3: TGTGCCAGCAGCGTAGGTCTCGGTGGGGCCAACGTCCTGACTTTC.

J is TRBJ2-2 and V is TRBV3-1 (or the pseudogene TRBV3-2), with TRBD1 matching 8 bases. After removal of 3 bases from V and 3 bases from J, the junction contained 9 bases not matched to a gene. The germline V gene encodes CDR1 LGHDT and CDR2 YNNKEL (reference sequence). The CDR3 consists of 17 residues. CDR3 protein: CASSQFSGTGYTGELFF. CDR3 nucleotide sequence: TGTGCCAGCAGCCAGTTCTCCGGGACAGGATACACCGGGGAGCTGTTTTTT.

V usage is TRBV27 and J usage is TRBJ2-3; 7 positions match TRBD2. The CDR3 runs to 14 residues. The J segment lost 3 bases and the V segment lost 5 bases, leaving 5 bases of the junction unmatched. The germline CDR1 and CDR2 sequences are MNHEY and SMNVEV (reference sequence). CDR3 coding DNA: TGTGCCAGCAGTCGGGGGGATCGGACAGATACGCAGTATTTT. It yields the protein CASSRGDRTDTQYF.